The rows below give T cell receptor beta chains drawn from one sample of a study of T cells in Graves' hyperthyroidism and ophthalmopathy. TCRdb analysed the multiplex PCR reads with MiXCR anew, one entry per CDR3 protein. Of about 540,000 distinct CDR3 sequences listed, around 45% are singletons. The material sequenced was peripheral blood or thyroid tissue (not recorded which). These receptors all stem from a woman aged 18-35 years with Graves' hyperthyroidism. Both conserved end residues are part of each CDR3. Each record gives: D gene, clone size, J gene, V gene, CDR3 protein, CDR3 DNA. A D gene is named only where the DNA matches it firmly. Clone size is shown for a subset of rows, as once, few, many or a class of expanded clone.

NA NA TRBJ1-1 TRBV2 CASSLSRQKWTEAFF TGTGCCAGCAGTTTGTCCAGACAAAAGTGGACTGAAGCTTTCTTT
NA NA TRBJ1-6 TRBV29-1 CSQDPGTYNSPLHF TGCAGCCAAGATCCGGGAACTTATAATTCACCCCTCCACTTT
NA NA TRBJ2-7 TRBV2 CASSASAPRGQDEQYF TGTGCCAGCAGTGCTAGTGCCCCCCGGGGGCAGGACGAGCAGTACTTC
TRBD2 NA TRBJ2-5 TRBV10-1 CASRDRGGETQYF TGCGCCAGCAGAGATCGGGGGGGAGAGACCCAGTACTTC
TRBD1 many TRBJ2-7 TRBV5-1 CASSSYDRGEHEQYF TGCGCCAGCAGCTCCTACGACAGGGGCGAGCACGAGCAGTACTTC
NA few TRBJ2-1 TRBV20-1 CSASGQLSDEQFF TGCAGTGCTAGTGGACAGTTGAGTGATGAGCAGTTCTTC
TRBD2 few TRBJ2-5 TRBV12-3/TRBV12-4 CASRDSGKEETQYF TGTGCCAGCAGGGATAGCGGGAAAGAAGAGACCCAGTACTTC
NA NA TRBJ2-6 TRBV2 CASSSTGPSGANVLTF TGTGCCAGCAGTTCAACAGGCCCCTCTGGGGCCAACGTCCTGACTTTC
TRBD1 once TRBJ1-5 TRBV27 CASRRSGTGGQPQHF TGTGCCAGCAGAAGGAGCGGGACAGGGGGTCAGCCCCAGCATTTT
TRBD1 many TRBJ1-1 TRBV29-1 CSVTGTGNTEAFF TGCAGCGTTACAGGGACAGGGAACACTGAAGCTTTCTTT
NA many TRBJ2-7 TRBV13 CASSPGYRGRQYF TGTGCCAGCAGCCCAGGGTACCGCGGTAGGCAGTACTTC
NA many TRBJ2-7 TRBV14 CASSLDGSFGEQYF TGTGCCAGCAGCCTTGACGGCTCGTTCGGCGAGCAGTACTTC
TRBD2 NA TRBJ2-7 TRBV5-6 CASSWQAGGDYEQYF TGTGCCAGCAGCTGGCAAGCGGGAGGGGACTACGAGCAGTATTTC
NA many TRBJ1-1 TRBV29-1 CSVERILNTEAFF TGCAGCGTTGAACGGATACTGAACACTGAAGCTTTCTTT
NA many TRBJ2-5 TRBV14 CASTSGTPQETQYF TGTGCCAGCACCTCCGGGACCCCTCAAGAGACCCAGTACTTC
TRBD1 NA TRBJ2-7 TRBV7-9 CASSTRYLDRGAYEQYF TGTGCCAGCAGCACGCGATATTTGGACAGGGGGGCTTACGAGCAGTACTTC
NA many TRBJ1-2 TRBV5-1 CASSLGTANERYTF TGCGCCAGCAGCCTCGGGACGGCGAATGAGCGCTACACCTTC
TRBD1 NA TRBJ1-1 TRBV10-3 CAISVTQGQMNTEAFF TGTGCCATCAGTGTTACTCAGGGACAGATGAACACTGAAGCTTTCTTT
NA NA TRBJ2-2 TRBV7-2 CASINIGGIGTGELFF TGTGCCAGCATCAACATTGGAGGGATCGGCACCGGGGAGCTGTTTTTT
NA NA TRBJ1-5 TRBV24-1 CATSDSQVSFEQPQHF TGTGCCACCAGTGATAGTCAGGTTAGTTTCGAGCAGCCCCAGCATTTT
TRBD1 NA TRBJ2-6 TRBV7-2 CASTETGNTGANVLTF TGTGCCAGCACCGAGACAGGGAACACTGGGGCCAACGTCCTGACTTTC
TRBD1 many TRBJ1-4 TRBV29-1 CSALDRESNEKLFF TGCAGCGCCCTTGACAGGGAGTCTAATGAAAAACTGTTTTTT
TRBD1 few TRBJ1-1 TRBV20-1 CSARQGGGVEQFF TGCAGTGCTAGACAGGGGGGTGGCGTTGAGCAGTTCTTT
TRBD1 NA TRBJ2-2 TRBV6-5 CASSYSVGTGINTGELFF TGTGCCAGCAGTTACTCAGTGGGGACAGGCATAAACACCGGGGAGCTGTTTTTT
TRBD1 many TRBJ1-4 TRBV12-3/TRBV12-4 CASRSRDRGRREKLFF TGTGCCAGCAGGTCCCGGGACAGGGGGCGAAGGGAAAAACTGTTTTTT
TRBD2 NA TRBJ2-7 TRBV10-3 CASSFRGRGVYEQYF TGTGCCAGCAGTTTCCGCGGGAGAGGGGTCTACGAGCAGTACTTC
NA few TRBJ2-1 TRBV29-1 CSVEGLSSYNEQFF TGCAGCGTGGAGGGACTCTCCTCTTACAATGAGCAGTTCTTC
NA NA TRBJ1-2 TRBV12-3/TRBV12-4 CASSLPRGVDGYTF TGTGCCAGCAGTTTACCCCGGGGAGTCGATGGCTACACCTTC
TRBD2 NA TRBJ2-3 TRBV7-2 CASSLSQWGMTSGRIDTQYF TGTGCCAGCAGCTTAAGCCAGTGGGGGATGACTAGCGGGAGGATAGATACGCAGTATTTT
NA once TRBJ1-2 TRBV3-1 CASSDGDGYTF TGTGCCAGCAGCGACGGCGATGGCTACACCTTC
TRBD1 many TRBJ1-5 TRBV7-2 CASSLTGQEVDQPQHF TGTGCCAGCAGCTTAACGGGACAGGAGGTCGATCAGCCCCAGCATTTT
TRBD1 many TRBJ2-7 TRBV27 CASSSAGTGGYEQYF TGTGCCAGCAGTTCTGCCGGGACAGGGGGTTACGAGCAGTACTTC
NA NA TRBJ2-5 TRBV6-4 CASSGLSFRQIQETQYF TGTGCCAGCAGTGGCCTCTCCTTTCGACAGATCCAAGAGACCCAGTACTTC
NA many TRBJ1-1 TRBV29-1 CSVGPRLGTEAFF TGCAGCGTTGGTCCCAGGTTGGGGACTGAAGCTTTCTTT
TRBD2 NA TRBJ2-5 TRBV12-3/TRBV12-4 CASSWGLERQYF TGTGCCAGCAGTTGGGGACTAGAGCGCCAGTACTTC
NA many TRBJ2-7 TRBV29-1 CSVVSGSRAYEQYF TGCAGCGTTGTCTCGGGTTCCAGGGCCTACGAGCAGTACTTC
NA many TRBJ2-7 TRBV29-1 CSVEDDTSPYEQYF TGCAGCGTTGAAGATGACACTTCGCCCTACGAGCAGTACTTC
NA many TRBJ1-1 TRBV3-1 CASSQGRHLNTEAFF TGTGCCAGCAGCCAAGGGAGGCACTTGAACACTGAAGCTTTCTTT
NA NA TRBJ2-7 TRBV29-1 CSQVGSSYEQYF TGCAGCCAAGTAGGGAGCTCCTACGAGCAGTACTTC
TRBD1 many TRBJ1-2 TRBV5-1 CASSPFPGQGAFGYTF TGCGCCAGCAGCCCCTTTCCCGGACAGGGGGCGTTTGGCTACACCTTC
TRBD2 many TRBJ2-5 TRBV11-2 CASSGEAAGEQETQYF TGTGCCAGCAGCGGGGAGGCAGCGGGAGAACAAGAGACCCAGTACTTC
NA NA TRBJ1-2 TRBV14 CASSQPNSGTVYGYTF TGTGCCAGCAGCCAACCCAATTCCGGGACGGTCTATGGCTACACCTTC
NA NA TRBJ2-6 TRBV4-1 CASSLDSGGANVLTF TGCGCCAGCAGCCTCGACTCTGGCGGGGCCAACGTCCTGACTTTC
NA many TRBJ1-5 TRBV5-1 CASSPYPRESRNQPQHF TGCGCCAGCAGCCCGTACCCCCGGGAGAGCCGCAATCAGCCCCAGCATTTT